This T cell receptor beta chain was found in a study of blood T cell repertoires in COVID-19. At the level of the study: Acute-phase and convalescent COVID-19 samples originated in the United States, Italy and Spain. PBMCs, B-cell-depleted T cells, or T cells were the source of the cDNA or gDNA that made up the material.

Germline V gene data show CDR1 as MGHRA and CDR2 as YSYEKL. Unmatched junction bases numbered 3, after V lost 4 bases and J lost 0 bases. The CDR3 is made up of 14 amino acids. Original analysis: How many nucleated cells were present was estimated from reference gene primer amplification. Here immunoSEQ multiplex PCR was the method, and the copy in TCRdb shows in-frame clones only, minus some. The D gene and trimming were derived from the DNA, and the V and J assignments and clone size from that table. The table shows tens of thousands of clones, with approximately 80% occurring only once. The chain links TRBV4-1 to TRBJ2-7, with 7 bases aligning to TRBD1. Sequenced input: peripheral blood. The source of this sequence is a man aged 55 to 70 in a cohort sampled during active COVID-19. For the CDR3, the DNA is TGCGCCAGCAGCCGGGACAGCTACTCCTACGAGCAGTACTTC. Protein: CASSRDSYSYEQYF.